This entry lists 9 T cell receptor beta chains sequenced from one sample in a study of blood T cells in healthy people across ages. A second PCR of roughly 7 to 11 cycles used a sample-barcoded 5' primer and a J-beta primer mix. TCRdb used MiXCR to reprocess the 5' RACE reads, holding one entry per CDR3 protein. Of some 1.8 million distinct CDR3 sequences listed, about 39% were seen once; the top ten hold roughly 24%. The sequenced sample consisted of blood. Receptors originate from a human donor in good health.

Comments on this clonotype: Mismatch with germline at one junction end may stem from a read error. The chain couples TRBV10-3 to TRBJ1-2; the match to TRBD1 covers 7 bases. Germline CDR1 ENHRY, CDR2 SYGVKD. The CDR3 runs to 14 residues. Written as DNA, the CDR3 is TGTGCCATCGGTGAGAGGTCAGGGGACAGTGGCTACACCTTC. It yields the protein CAIGERSGDSGYTF.

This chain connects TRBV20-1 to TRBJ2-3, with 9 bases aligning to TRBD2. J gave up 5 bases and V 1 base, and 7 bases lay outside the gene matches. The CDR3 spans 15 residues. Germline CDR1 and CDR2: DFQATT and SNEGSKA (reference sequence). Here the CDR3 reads CSARVGSGGLDTQYF. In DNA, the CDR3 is TGCAGTGCTAGAGTGGGTAGCGGGGGATTAGATACGCAGTATTTT.

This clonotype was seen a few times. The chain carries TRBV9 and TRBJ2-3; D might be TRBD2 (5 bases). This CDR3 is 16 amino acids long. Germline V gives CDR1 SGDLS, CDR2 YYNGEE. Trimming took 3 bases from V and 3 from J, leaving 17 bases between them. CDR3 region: CASSARAEVGTDTQYF. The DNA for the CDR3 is TGTGCCAGCAGCGCCCGAGCGGAAGTGGGGACAGATACGCAGTATTTT.

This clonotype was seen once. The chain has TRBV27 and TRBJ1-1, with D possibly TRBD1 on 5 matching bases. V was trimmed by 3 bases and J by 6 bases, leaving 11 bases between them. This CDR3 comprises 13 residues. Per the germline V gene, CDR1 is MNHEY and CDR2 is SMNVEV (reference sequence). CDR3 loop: CASSFEQAPEAFF. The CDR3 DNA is TGTGCCAGCAGTTTTGAACAGGCCCCTGAAGCTTTCTTT.

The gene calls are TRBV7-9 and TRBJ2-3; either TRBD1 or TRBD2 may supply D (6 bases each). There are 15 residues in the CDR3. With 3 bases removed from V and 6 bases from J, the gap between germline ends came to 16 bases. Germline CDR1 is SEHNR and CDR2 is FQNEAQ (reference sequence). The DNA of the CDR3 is TGTGCCAGCAGCTTCCCGGGGGCCACCGTGGATACGCAGTATTTT. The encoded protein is CASSFPGATVDTQYF.

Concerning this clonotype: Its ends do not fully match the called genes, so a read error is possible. CDR3 in DNA: TGCAGTGCAAGAGATCGGAGGTCCGGGGACCATGAAAAACTGTTTTTT. It codes for CSARDRRSGDHEKLFF. The chain is built from TRBV20-1 and TRBJ1-4; a weak D match, TRBD1 (5 bases). Germline CDR1 is DFQATT and CDR2 is SNEGSKA (reference sequence). This CDR3 has 16 residues.

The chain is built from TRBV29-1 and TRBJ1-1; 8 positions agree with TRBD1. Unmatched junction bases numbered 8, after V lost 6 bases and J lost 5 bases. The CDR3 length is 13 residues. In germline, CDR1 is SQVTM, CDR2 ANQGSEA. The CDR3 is CSVRTGFRTEAFF. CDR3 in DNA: TGCAGCGTGAGGACAGGGTTTCGGACTGAAGCTTTCTTT.

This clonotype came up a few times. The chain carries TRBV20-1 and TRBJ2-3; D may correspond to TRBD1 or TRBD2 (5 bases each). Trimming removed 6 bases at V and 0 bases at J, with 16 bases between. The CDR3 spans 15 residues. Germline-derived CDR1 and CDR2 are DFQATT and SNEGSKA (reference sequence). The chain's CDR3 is CSASWDGTSTDTQYF. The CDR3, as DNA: TGCAGTGCCTCGTGGGACGGAACTAGCACAGATACGCAGTATTTT.

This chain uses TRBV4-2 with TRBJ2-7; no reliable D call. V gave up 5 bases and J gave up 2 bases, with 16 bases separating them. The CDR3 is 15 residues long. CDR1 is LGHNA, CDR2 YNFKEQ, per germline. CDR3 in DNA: TGTGCCAGCAGCGTCCCGAACCCAGCCCCCTACGAGCAGTACTTC. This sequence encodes CASSVPNPAPYEQYF.